In this sample, the clone carrying this T cell receptor (beta chain) turned up many times. The antigen is unknown. This sample is part of a study of T cells in Graves' hyperthyroidism and ophthalmopathy. The study, taken as a whole, reports: A model of 13 V-J features distinguished ophthalmopathy from stable hyperthyroidism.

Patients affected by ophthalmopathy presented a Clinical Activity Score of at least 3, a NOSPECS grade of at least 4, and disease duration below 3 months. A patient was excluded if there was uncontrolled infection, other autoimmune disease, pregnancy or lactation. The CDR3 has 15 amino acids. Germline V gene sequence: CDR1 MDHEN, CDR2 SYDVKM. V lost 3 bases to trimming and J lost 2 bases; unmatched junction nucleotides: 4. Amplification targeted TCR beta CDR3 regions from RNA transcripts. The HTBI primer set drove a first-round RT-PCR of the TCR CDR3. TCRdb fed the multiplex PCR reads into MiXCR, producing one record per CDR3 protein. The data hold about 300,000 distinct CDR3 sequences, with roughly a fifth observed a single time.

The receptor comes from a man aged 45 to 65 with Graves' ophthalmopathy. Sample: blood. The chain couples TRBV28 to TRBJ2-1; TRBD1 matches 7 bases. The CDR3 reads CASSFTGAPYNEQFF. Written as DNA, the CDR3 is TGTGCCAGCAGTTTCACAGGGGCCCCCTACAATGAGCAGTTCTTC. Drawing the rest from reference TRBV28 and TRBJ2-1, the complete variable domain is DVKVTQSSRYLVKRTGEKVFLECVQDMDHENMFWYRQDPGLGLRLIYFSYDVKMKEKGDIPEGYSVSREKKERFSLILESASTNQTSMYLCASSFTGAPYNEQFFGPGTRLTVL.